This is a list of T cell receptor beta chains from one sample in a study of Graves' ophthalmopathy and Graves' hyperthyroidism. Via MiXCR, TCRdb re-called the multiplex PCR reads, giving one row per CDR3 protein. This sample carries around 1,200,000 distinct CDR3 sequences, 36% of them seen once, and the ten largest clones take approximately 10%. The material sequenced was peripheral blood or thyroid tissue (not recorded which). The receptors were gathered from an adult man with Graves' hyperthyroidism. CDR3s include the opening cysteine and the closing phenylalanine or tryptophan. The D gene is left open where the match is weak. The size entry is marked missing in some rows and otherwise reads once, few, many or a size class.

abundance,j_gene,v_gene,d_gene,CDR3nt,CDR3aa
NA,TRBJ2-5,TRBV6-6,TRBD2,TGTGCCAGCACCCTAACGAGTTCAGCGGGGGGACACCAAGAGACCCAGTACTTC,CASTLTSSAGGHQETQYF
NA,TRBJ2-7,TRBV12-3/TRBV12-4,NA,TGTGCCAGCAGCCCGATCGGGGGTGGAGAGCAGTACTTC,CASSPIGGGEQYF
once,TRBJ2-5,TRBV7-2,NA,TGTGCCAGCAGCTCCACGGGGACCCAGATGGAGGCCCAGTACTTC,CASSSTGTQMEAQYF
NA,TRBJ2-7,TRBV5-1,TRBD2,TGCGCCAGCAGCTTGGTTAGCGGGAGAATCGAGCAGTACTTC,CASSLVSGRIEQYF
NA,TRBJ1-2,TRBV30,NA,TGTGCCTGGACAGGGAGATCCTATGGCTACACCTTC,CAWTGRSYGYTF
NA,TRBJ1-2,TRBV14,TRBD1,TGTGCCAGCAGTTACTATTCCGGGACAGAGAACTATGGCTACACCTTC,CASSYYSGTENYGYTF
NA,TRBJ1-1,TRBV24-1,NA,TGTGCCACCAGTGATTTCAGGGAAGCTTTCTTT,CATSDFREAFF
few,TRBJ2-7,TRBV7-8,NA,TGTGCCAGCAGCTTAGTTTTAGGGGAGAACTACGAGCAGTACTTC,CASSLVLGENYEQYF
many,TRBJ1-1,TRBV29-1,NA,TGCAGCGCTGGGTTGTTAGCAGGTGAAGCTTTCTTT,CSAGLLAGEAFF
NA,TRBJ1-1,TRBV11-2,NA,TGTGCCAGCAGCTTGACAGTTGAAGCTTTCTTT,CASSLTVEAFF
NA,TRBJ1-5,TRBV7-9,TRBD1,TGTGCCAGCAGCTTAACTGGGACAGGGGAGTTTCAGCCCCAGCATTTT,CASSLTGTGEFQPQHF
many,TRBJ2-5,TRBV7-6,TRBD1,TGTGCCAGCAGCTTACCCATGGGACAGGTACAAGAGACCCAGTACTTC,CASSLPMGQVQETQYF
many,TRBJ2-6,TRBV6-5,TRBD1,TGTGCCAGCAATACCCGAGGACAGGCAAGCTCTGGGGCCAACGTCCTGACTTTC,CASNTRGQASSGANVLTF
many,TRBJ1-6,TRBV2,NA,TGTGCCAGCAGTGATCGGGCAGATCAGTCACCCCTCCACTTT,CASSDRADQSPLHF
many,TRBJ1-4,TRBV7-8,NA,TGTGCCAGCAGCTTAGGTCGCAGCTTACGAACAACTAATGAAAAACTGTTTTTT,CASSLGRSLRTTNEKLFF
few,TRBJ1-2,TRBV12-3/TRBV12-4,NA,TGTGCCAGCAGTCCCCTAGACAGGTCCTATGGCTACACCTTC,CASSPLDRSYGYTF
NA,TRBJ1-1,TRBV25-1,TRBD1,TGTGCCAGCAGTTCCTCCGGGACAGGGTCCACTGAAGCTTTCTTT,CASSSSGTGSTEAFF
few,TRBJ1-5,TRBV5-6,NA,TGTGCCAGCAGCTCCTATTGGGAAGGCAATCAGCCCCAGCATTTT,CASSSYWEGNQPQHF
NA,TRBJ2-7,TRBV10-3,NA,TGTGCCATCAGTTCCATCATTTCGGGAGCGGCCCACGAGCAGTACTTC,CAISSIISGAAHEQYF
few,TRBJ1-6,TRBV12-3/TRBV12-4,TRBD1,TGTGCCAGCAGGGGACAGACCTCAAGGGACTATAATTCACCCCTCCACTTT,CASRGQTSRDYNSPLHF
NA,TRBJ2-2,TRBV7-2,NA,TGTGCCAGCAGCTTCACCCGATATTCGAACACCGGGGAGCTGTTTTTT,CASSFTRYSNTGELFF
many,TRBJ1-5,TRBV12-3/TRBV12-4,TRBD1,TGTGCCAGCAGTACTAGAACAGGGGTAGGACAGCCCCAGCATTTT,CASSTRTGVGQPQHF
NA,TRBJ1-4,TRBV7-6,NA,TGTGCCAGCAGCTTAGTGCAGGGTAATCGTCTGTTTTTT,CASSLVQGNRLFF
many,TRBJ1-5,TRBV10-3,TRBD1,TGTGCCATCAGTCGGGGACAGCCGAATCAGCCCCAGCATTTT,CAISRGQPNQPQHF
many,TRBJ2-5,TRBV7-9,TRBD1,TGTGCCAGCAGCACTCGGGACAGGGGATACCAAGAGACCCAGTACTTC,CASSTRDRGYQETQYF
many,TRBJ1-1,TRBV7-8,NA,TGTGCCAGCAGCCTCCAGCGGGACACTGAAGCTTTCTTT,CASSLQRDTEAFF
NA,TRBJ1-4,TRBV10-3,TRBD1,TGTGCCATCCGGACAGGGGGTACTAATGAAAAACTGTTTTTT,CAIRTGGTNEKLFF
many,TRBJ2-6,TRBV5-1,NA,TGCGCCAGCAGCTTTACAGGGCGTTCTGGGGCCAACGTCCTGACTTTC,CASSFTGRSGANVLTF
NA,TRBJ2-7,TRBV29-1,NA,TGCAGTGCTAGAGATTCCGAGCAGTACTTC,CSARDSEQYF
NA,TRBJ2-5,TRBV25-1,NA,TGTGCCAGCAATGAATTAGGAGGGACCCAGTACTTC,CASNELGGTQYF
many,TRBJ2-7,TRBV12-3/TRBV12-4,NA,TGTGCCAGCACCAACAGGGCCCACGAGCAGTACTTC,CASTNRAHEQYF
many,TRBJ1-5,TRBV7-2,NA,TGTGCCAGCAGCTTATACGTGGGAAGGAGTCAGCCCCAGCATTTT,CASSLYVGRSQPQHF
NA,TRBJ2-1,TRBV14,NA,TGTGCCAGCAGCCAGGAAACAGGGATCGGTGAGCAGTTCTTC,CASSQETGIGEQFF
NA,TRBJ2-4,TRBV29-1,NA,TGCAGCGTTGACCTAGGAGGGGACATTCAGTACTTC,CSVDLGGDIQYF
many,TRBJ2-5,TRBV7-9,TRBD1,TGTGCCAGCATCAGTGGGGACAGCTACTTCCAAGAGACCCAGTACTTC,CASISGDSYFQETQYF
NA,TRBJ1-1,TRBV5-1,NA,TGCGCCAGCAGGGACCGAGCGGGAGGATGGACTGAAGCTTTCTTT,CASRDRAGGWTEAFF
many,TRBJ2-5,TRBV12-3/TRBV12-4,NA,TGTGCCAGCAGTTTGGGGGAGGCGACCCAGTACTTC,CASSLGEATQYF
NA,TRBJ2-1,TRBV10-3,NA,TGTGCCATCACCGGGACTGATAAAATTGAGCAGTTCTTC,CAITGTDKIEQFF
NA,TRBJ1-6,TRBV5-1,NA,TGCGCCAGCAGCTTGGAGGGAGCAGCCACTGAGAATTCACCCCTCCACTTT,CASSLEGAATENSPLHF
many,TRBJ1-1,TRBV12-3/TRBV12-4,NA,TGTGCCAGCAATATCGGGACAGAAGCTTTCTTT,CASNIGTEAFF
NA,TRBJ2-7,TRBV7-9,NA,TGTGCCACCGCGGGACGGACCTACGAGCAGTACTTC,CATAGRTYEQYF
few,TRBJ2-7,TRBV9,TRBD2,TGTGCCAGCAGCGTAGGAGGGACTAGCGCCGACGAGCAGTACTTC,CASSVGGTSADEQYF
NA,TRBJ2-6,TRBV4-2,NA,TGTGCCAGCAGCCAAGATACGAGCTCTGGGGCCAACGTCCTGACTTTC,CASSQDTSSGANVLTF
many,TRBJ1-1,TRBV29-1,NA,TGCAGCGTTGAGGGGGGGGGACTCATCCCTGGGAGGAACACTGAAGCTTTCTTT,CSVEGGGLIPGRNTEAFF
few,TRBJ2-5,TRBV6-5,TRBD1,TGTGCCAGCCGAAAAAATCAAGGGGGCTCACAAGAGACCCAGTACTTC,CASRKNQGGSQETQYF
few,TRBJ1-5,TRBV6-5,TRBD1,TGTGCCAGCAGTTACTCCGGACAGGGAGGAACAAATCAGCCCCAGCATTTT,CASSYSGQGGTNQPQHF
many,TRBJ1-5,TRBV6-5,NA,TGTGCCAGCACCACACACGTCGGAGGGAACCCCCAGCATTTT,CASTTHVGGNPQHF
NA,TRBJ1-1,TRBV11-1,NA,TGTGCCAGCAGCCCGTCCCGTCGGGGGTGGAACACTGAAGCTTTCTTT,CASSPSRRGWNTEAFF
NA,TRBJ1-2,TRBV7-2,TRBD1,TGTGCCAGCAGCAAACTACAAGGACAGGGGCACTATGGCTACACCTTC,CASSKLQGQGHYGYTF
many,TRBJ1-3,TRBV7-2,TRBD1,TGTGCCAGCCGACAGGGACGCTCTGGAAACACCATATATTTT,CASRQGRSGNTIYF
few,TRBJ2-2,TRBV19,NA,TGTGCCAGTAGTATCACCGGGACCTACACCGGGGAGCTGTTTTTT,CASSITGTYTGELFF
NA,TRBJ2-5,TRBV6-2/TRBV6-3,TRBD1,TGTGCCAGCAGTTACTCGGCAGGGGGTAGCCAGTACTTC,CASSYSAGGSQYF
NA,TRBJ2-5,TRBV15,TRBD1,TGTGCCACCAGCAGAGCAACGACAGGGTCAGAGACCCAGTACTTC,CATSRATTGSETQYF
NA,TRBJ2-3,TRBV10-3,TRBD1,TGTGCCATCAGTGTAATAGGGACAGGGGGCAGAGATACGCAGTATTTT,CAISVIGTGGRDTQYF
many,TRBJ2-7,TRBV29-1,NA,TGCAGCGTTGAAGCGGGTAGGGGCTACGAGCAGTACTTC,CSVEAGRGYEQYF
many,TRBJ2-6,TRBV19,TRBD1,TGTGCCAGTAGTGGACAGGGATCTCCTGGGGCCAACGTCCTGACTTTC,CASSGQGSPGANVLTF
few,TRBJ1-5,TRBV10-3,NA,TGTGCCATCAAGTCCCAGCATTTT,CAIKSQHF
many,TRBJ2-7,TRBV20-1,TRBD1,TGCAGTGCTAGAGATGGGACAGTGCAGTACTTC,CSARDGTVQYF
NA,TRBJ1-1,TRBV3-1,NA,TGTGCCAGCAGTTCCTGGTCCACTGAAGCTTTCTTT,CASSSWSTEAFF